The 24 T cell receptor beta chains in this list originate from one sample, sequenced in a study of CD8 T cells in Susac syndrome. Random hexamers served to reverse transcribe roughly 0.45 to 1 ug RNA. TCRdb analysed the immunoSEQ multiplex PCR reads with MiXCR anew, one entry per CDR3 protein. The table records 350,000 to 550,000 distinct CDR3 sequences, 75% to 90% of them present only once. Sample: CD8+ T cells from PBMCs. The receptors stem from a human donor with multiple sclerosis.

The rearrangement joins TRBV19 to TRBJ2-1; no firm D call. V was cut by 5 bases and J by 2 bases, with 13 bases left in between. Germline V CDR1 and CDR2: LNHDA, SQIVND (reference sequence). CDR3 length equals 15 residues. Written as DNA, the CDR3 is TGTGCCAGTAGTTCTGCGAGCCATCCCTACAATGAGCAGTTCTTC. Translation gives CASSSASHPYNEQFF.

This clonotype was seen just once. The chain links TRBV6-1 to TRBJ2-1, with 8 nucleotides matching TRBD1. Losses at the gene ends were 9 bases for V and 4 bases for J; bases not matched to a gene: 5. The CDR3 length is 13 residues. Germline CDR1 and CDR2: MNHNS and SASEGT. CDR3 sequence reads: CASPGQDYNEQFF. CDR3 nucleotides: TGTGCCAGTCCGGGACAGGATTACAATGAGCAGTTCTTC.

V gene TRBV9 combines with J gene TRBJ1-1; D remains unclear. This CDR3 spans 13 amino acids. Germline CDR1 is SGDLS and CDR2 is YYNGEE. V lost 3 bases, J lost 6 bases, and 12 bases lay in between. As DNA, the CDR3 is TGTGCCAGCAGCGAGAGGCCATTGGCTGAAGCTTTCTTT. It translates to CASSERPLAEAFF. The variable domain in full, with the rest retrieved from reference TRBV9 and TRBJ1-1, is DSGVTQTPKHLITATGQRVTLRCSPRSGDLSVYWYQQSLDQGLQFLIQYYNGEERAKGNILERFSAQQFPDLHSELNLSSLELGDSALYFCASSERPLAEAFFGQGTRLTVV.

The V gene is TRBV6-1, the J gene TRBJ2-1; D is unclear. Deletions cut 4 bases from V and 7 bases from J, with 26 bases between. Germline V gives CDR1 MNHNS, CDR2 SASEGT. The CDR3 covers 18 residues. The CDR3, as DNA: TGTGCCAGCAGTGTTATGTTTCGAGGCACTCCGGGTGGGAATGAGCAGTTCTTC. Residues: CASSVMFRGTPGGNEQFF.

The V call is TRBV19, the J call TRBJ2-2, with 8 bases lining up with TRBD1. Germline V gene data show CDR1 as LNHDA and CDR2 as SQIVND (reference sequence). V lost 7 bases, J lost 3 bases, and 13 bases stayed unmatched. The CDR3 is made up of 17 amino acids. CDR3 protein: CASIGQGAHHYTGELFF. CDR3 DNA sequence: TGTGCCAGTATAGGCCAGGGGGCTCACCATTACACCGGGGAGCTGTTTTTT.

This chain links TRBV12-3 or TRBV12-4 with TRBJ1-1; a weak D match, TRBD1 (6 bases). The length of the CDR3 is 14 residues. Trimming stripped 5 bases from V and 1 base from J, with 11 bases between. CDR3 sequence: CASSPPTGNTEAFF. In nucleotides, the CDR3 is TGTGCCAGCAGTCCCCCGACAGGGAACACTGAAGCTTTCTTT.

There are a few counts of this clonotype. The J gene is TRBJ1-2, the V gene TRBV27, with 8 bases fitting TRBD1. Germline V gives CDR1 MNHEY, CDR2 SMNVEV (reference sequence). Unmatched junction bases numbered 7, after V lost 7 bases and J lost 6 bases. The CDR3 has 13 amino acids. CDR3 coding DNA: TGTGCCAGCACTAGGCAGGGGGCGCATGGCTACACCTTC. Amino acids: CASTRQGAHGYTF.

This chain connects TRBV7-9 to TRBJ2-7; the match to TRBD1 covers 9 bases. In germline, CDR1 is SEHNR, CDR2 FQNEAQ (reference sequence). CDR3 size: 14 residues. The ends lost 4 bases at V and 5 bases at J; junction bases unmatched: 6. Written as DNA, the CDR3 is TGTGCCAGCAGCTCGGGACAGGGTTGGGACGAGCAGTACTTC. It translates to CASSSGQGWDEQYF.

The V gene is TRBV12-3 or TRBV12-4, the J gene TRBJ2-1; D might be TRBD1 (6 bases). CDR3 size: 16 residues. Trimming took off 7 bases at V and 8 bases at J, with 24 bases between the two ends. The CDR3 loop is CASIPDRNPFRYEQFF. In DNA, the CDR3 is TGTGCCAGCATCCCTGACAGGAACCCATTCCGCTATGAGCAGTTCTTC.

The CDR3 bases are TGTGCCAGCAGAGAGACAGGGAATCAAGGGAACACTGAAGCTTTCTTT. As protein: CASRETGNQGNTEAFF. This sequence joins TRBV7-9 and TRBJ1-1; 7 positions match TRBD1. J gave up 1 base and V 6 bases, and 11 bases lay outside the gene matches. CDR1 is SEHNR, CDR2 FQNEAQ, per germline (reference sequence). The CDR3 totals 16 residues.

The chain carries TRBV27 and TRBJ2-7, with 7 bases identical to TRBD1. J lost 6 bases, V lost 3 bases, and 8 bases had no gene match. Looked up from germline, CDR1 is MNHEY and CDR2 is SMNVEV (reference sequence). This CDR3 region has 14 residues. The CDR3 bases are TGTGCCAGCAGTTTCACTGGGACAGCCCTCGAGCAGTACTTC. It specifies CASSFTGTALEQYF.

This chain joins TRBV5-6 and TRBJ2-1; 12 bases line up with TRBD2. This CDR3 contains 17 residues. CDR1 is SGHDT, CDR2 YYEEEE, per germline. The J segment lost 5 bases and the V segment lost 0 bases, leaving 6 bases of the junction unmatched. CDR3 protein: CASSLATSGRSDNEQFF. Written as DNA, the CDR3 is TGTGCCAGCAGCTTGGCGACTAGCGGGAGAAGCGACAATGAGCAGTTCTTC. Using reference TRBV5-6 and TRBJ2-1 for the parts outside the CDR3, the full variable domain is DAGVTQSPTHLIKTRGQQVTLRCSPKSGHDTVSWYQQALGQGPQFIFQYYEEEERQRGNFPDRFSGHQFPNYSSELNVNALLLGDSALYLCASSLATSGRSDNEQFFGPGTRLTVL.

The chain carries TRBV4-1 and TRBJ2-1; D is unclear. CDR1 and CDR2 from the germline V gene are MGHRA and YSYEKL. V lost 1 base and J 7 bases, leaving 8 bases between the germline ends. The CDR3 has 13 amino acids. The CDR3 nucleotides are TGCGCCAGCAGCCAAGGGGGTTGGAATGAGCAGTTCTTC. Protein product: CASSQGGWNEQFF.

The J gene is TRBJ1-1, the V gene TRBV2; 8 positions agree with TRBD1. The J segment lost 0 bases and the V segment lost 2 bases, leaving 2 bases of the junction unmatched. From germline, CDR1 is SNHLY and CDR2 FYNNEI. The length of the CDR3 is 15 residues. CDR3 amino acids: CASSEQGAMNTEAFF. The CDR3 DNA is TGTGCCAGCAGTGAACAGGGGGCGATGAACACTGAAGCTTTCTTT.

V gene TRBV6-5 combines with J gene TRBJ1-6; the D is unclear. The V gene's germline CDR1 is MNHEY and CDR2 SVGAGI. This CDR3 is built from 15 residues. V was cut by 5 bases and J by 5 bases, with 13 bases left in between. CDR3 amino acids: CASSPFFGDNSPLHF. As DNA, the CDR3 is TGTGCCAGCAGTCCTTTCTTTGGGGATAATTCACCCCTCCACTTT.

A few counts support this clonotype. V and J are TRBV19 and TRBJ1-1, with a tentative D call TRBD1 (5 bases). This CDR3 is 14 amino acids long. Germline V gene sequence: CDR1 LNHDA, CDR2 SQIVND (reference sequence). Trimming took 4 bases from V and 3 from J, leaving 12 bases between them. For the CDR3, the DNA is TGTGCCAGTAGTACCCAGGGTGGAGACACTGAAGCTTTCTTT. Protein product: CASSTQGGDTEAFF.

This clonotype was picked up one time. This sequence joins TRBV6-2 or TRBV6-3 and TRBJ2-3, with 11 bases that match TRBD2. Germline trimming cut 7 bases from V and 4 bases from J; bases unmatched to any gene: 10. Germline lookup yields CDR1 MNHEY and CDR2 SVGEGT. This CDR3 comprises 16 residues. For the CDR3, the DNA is TGTGCCAGCATCCCCTTAGCGGGGGGGCCTTCAGATACGCAGTATTTT. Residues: CASIPLAGGPSDTQYF.

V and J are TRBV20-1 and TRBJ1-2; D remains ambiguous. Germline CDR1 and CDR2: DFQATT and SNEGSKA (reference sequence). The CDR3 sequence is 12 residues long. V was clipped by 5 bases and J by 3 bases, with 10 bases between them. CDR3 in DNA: TGCAGTGCTCCAAGCGCATACTATGGCTACACCTTC. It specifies CSAPSAYYGYTF.

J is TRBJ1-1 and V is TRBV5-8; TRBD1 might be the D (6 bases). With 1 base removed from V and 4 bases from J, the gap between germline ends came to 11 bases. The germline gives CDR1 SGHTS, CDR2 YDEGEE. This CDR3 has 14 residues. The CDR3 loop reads CASSLRQVGTEAFF. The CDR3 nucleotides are TGTGCCAGCAGCTTGAGACAGGTGGGCACTGAAGCTTTCTTT.

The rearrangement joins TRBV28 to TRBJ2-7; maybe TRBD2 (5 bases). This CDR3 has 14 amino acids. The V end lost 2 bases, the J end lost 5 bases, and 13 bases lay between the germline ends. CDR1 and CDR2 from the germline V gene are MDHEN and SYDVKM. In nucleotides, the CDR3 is TGTGCCAGCAGTTTAGTCGGGATTCGGAACGAGCAGTACTTC. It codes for CASSLVGIRNEQYF.

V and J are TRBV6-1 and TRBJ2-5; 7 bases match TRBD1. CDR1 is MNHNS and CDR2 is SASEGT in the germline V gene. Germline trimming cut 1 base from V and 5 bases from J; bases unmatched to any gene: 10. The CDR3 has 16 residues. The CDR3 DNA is TGTGCCAGCAGTGAAGTGCACCAGGGGGAGAGGGAGACCCAGTACTTC. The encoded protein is CASSEVHQGERETQYF.

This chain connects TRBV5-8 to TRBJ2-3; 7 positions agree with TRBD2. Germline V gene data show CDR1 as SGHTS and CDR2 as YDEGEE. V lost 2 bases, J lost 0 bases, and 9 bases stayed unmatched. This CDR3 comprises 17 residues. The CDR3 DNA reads TGTGCCAGCAGCTTCAGTCTGGCGGGAGTCAGCACAGATACGCAGTATTTT. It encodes CASSFSLAGVSTDTQYF.

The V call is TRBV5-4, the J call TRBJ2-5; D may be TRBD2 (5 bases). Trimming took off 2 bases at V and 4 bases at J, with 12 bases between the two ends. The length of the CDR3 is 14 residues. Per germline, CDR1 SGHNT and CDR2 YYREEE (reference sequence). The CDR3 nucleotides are TGTGCCAGCAGCTTAGTCTGGGAGAGAGAGACCCAGTACTTC. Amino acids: CASSLVWERETQYF. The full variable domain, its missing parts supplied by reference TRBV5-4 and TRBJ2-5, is ETGVTQSPTHLIKTRGQQVTLRCSSQSGHNTVSWYQQALGQGPQFIFQYYREEENGRGNFPPRFSGLQFPNYSSELNVNALELDDSALYLCASSLVWERETQYFGPGTRLLVL.

The CDR3 DNA follows: TGTGCCAGCAGCCCCCGGGCCCTTATGCAACTAGCGGGAAGATACGAGCAGTACTTC. Residues: CASSPRALMQLAGRYEQYF. This sequence joins TRBV7-9 and TRBJ2-7; TRBD2 matches at 10 bases. With 5 bases clipped from V and 4 bases from J, the junction kept 20 bases outside the gene matches. The CDR3 has 19 residues. In germline, CDR1 is SEHNR, CDR2 FQNEAQ (reference sequence).